One T cell receptor (beta chain) is described in this entry. Its cognate antigen is unknown. This entry is derived from a study of shared clonotypes between healthy human individuals. Study-wide context: Participating donors consisted of a couple of women and a few men aged 18 to 49. CD4 naive and CD4 memory each took three plates per donor, while CD8 naive took two and CD8 memory one.

The germline gives CDR1 ENHRY, CDR2 SYGVKD. V was clipped by 2 bases and J by 4 bases, with 12 bases between them. This CDR3 is 15 amino acids long. Study observations and caveats: Shared clonotypes: roughly 4.7% naive CD4, around 3.5% naive CD8, 2.3% memory CD4, about 0.41% memory CD8.

Naive-designated CD8 cells lacked CD45RO, were positively enriched for CCR7, and omitted terminally differentiated effector memory CD45RA+ cells. On sorted subsets, replicate PCRs used 150 to 250 ng DNA, or about 30,000 T cell genomes. Data came from immunoSEQ multiplex PCR; TCRdb stores just in-frame clones and leaves some out. The repertoire holds about 1,900,000 clones, with less than 95% as singletons. The genes are TRBV10-3 and TRBJ2-1; a possible D gene is TRBD1 (6 bases). Sequencing used naive CD8+ T cells sorted from blood. The source is a man aged 18 to 30 in good health. The CDR3 reads CAISEGDTLYNEQFF. The CDR3 coding sequence is TGTGCCATCAGTGAGGGGGACACGCTTTACAATGAGCAGTTCTTC.